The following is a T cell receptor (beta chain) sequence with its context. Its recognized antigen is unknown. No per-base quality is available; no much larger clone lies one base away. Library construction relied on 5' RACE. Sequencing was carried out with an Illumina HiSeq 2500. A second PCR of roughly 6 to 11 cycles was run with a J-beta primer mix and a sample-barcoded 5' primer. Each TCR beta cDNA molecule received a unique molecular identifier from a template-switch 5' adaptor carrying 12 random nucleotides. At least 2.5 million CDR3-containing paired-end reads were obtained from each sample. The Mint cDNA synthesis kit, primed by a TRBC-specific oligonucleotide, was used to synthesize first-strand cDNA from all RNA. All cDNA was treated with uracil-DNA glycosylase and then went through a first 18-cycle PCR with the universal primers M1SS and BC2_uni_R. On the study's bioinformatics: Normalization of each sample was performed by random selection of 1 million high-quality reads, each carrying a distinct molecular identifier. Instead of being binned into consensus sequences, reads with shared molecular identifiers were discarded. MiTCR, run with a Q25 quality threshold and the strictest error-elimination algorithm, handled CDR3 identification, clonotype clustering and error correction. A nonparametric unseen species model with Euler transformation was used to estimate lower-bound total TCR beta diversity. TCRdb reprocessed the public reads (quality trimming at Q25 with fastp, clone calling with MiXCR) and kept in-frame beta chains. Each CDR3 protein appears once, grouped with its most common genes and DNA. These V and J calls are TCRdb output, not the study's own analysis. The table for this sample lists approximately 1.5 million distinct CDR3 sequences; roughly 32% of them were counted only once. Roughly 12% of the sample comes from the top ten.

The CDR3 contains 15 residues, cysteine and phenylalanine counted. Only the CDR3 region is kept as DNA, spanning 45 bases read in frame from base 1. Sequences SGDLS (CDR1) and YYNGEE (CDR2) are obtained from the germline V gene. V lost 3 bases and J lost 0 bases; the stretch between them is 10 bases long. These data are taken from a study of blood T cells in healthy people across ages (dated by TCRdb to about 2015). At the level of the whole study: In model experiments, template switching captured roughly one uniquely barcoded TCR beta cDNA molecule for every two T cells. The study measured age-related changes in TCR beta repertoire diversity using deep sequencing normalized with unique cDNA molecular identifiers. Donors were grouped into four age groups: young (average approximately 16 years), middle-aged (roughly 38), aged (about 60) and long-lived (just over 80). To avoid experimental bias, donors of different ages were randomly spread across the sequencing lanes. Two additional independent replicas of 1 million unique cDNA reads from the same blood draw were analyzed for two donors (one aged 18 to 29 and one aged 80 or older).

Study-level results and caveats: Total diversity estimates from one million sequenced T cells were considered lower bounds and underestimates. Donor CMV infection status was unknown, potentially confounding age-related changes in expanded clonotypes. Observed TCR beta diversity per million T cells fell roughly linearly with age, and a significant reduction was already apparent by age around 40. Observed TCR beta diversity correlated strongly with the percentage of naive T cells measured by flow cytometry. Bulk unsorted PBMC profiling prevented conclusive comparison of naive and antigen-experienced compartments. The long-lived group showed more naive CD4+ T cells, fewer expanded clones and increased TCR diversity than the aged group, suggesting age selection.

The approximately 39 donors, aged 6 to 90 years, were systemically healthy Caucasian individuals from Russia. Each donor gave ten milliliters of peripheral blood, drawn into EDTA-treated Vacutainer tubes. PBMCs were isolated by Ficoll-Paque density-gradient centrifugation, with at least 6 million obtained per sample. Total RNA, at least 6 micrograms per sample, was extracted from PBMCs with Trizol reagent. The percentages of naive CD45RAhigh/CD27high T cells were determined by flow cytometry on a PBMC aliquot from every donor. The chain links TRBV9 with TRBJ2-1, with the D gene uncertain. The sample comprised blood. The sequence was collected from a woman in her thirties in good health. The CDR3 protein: CASSAISSSYNEQFF. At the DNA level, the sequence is TGTGCCAGCAGCGCCATATCAAGCTCCTACAATGAGCAGTTCTTC.